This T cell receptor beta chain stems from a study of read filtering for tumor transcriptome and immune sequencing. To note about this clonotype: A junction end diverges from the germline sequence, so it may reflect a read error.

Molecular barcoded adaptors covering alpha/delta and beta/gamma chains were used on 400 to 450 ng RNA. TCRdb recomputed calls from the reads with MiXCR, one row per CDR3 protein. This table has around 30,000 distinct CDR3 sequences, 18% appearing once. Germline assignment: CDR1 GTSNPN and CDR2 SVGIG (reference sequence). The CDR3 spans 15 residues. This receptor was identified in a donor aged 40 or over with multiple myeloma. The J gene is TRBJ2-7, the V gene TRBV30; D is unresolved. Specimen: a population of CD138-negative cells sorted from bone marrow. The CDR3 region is CTWSGSTSNKYEQYF. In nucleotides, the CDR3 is TGTACCTGGAGTGGGTCGACTTCCAACAAGTACGAGCAGTACTTC. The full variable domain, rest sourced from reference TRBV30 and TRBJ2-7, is SQTIHQWPATLVQPVGSPLSLECTVEGTSNPNLYWYRQAAGRGLQLLFYSVGIGQISSEVPQNLSASRPQDRQFILSSKKLLLSDSGFYLCTWSGSTSNKYEQYFGPGTRLTVT.